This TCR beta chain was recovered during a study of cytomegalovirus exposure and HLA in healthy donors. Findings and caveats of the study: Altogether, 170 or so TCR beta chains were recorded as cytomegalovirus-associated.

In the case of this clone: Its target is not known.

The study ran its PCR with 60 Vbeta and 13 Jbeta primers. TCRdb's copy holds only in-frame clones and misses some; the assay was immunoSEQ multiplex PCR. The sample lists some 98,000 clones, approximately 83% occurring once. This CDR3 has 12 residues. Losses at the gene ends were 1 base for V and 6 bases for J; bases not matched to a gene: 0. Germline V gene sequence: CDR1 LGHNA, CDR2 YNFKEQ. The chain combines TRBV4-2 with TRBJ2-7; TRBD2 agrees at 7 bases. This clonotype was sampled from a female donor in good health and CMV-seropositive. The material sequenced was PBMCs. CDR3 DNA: TGTGCCAGCAGCCAAGGGGGGGGCGAGCAGTACTTC. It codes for CASSQGGGEQYF.